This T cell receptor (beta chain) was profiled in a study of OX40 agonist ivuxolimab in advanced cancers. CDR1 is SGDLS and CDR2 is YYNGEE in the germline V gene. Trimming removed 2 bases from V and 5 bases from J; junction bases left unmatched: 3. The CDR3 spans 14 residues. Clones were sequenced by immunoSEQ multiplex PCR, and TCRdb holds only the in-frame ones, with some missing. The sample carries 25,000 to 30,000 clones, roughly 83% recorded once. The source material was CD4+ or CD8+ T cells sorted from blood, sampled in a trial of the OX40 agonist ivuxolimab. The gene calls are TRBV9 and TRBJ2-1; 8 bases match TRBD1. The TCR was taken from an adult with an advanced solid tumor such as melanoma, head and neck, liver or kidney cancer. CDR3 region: CASSVGTGHNEQFF. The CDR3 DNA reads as TGTGCCAGCAGCGTCGGGACAGGACACAATGAGCAGTTCTTC. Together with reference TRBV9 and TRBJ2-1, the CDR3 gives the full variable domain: DSGVTQTPKHLITATGQRVTLRCSPRSGDLSVYWYQQSLDQGLQFLIQYYNGEERAKGNILERFSAQQFPDLHSELNLSSLELGDSALYFCASSVGTGHNEQFFGPGTRLTVL.